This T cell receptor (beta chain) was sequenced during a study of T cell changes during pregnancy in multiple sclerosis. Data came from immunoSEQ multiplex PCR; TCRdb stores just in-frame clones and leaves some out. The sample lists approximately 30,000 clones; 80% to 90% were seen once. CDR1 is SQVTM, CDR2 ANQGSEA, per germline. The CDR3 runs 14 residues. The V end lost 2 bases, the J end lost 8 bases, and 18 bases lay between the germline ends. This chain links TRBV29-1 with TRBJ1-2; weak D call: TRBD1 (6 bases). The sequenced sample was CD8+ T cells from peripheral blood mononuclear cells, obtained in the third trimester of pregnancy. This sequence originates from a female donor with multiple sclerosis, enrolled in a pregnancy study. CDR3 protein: CSVEPPGTGTGYTF. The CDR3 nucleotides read TGCAGCGTTGAACCCCCGGGTACAGGGACGGGCTACACCTTC. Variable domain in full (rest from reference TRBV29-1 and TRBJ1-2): SAVISQKPSRDICQRGTSLTIQCQVDSQVTMMFWYRQQPGQSLTLIATANQGSEATYESGFVIDKFPISRPNLTFSTLTVSNMSPEDSSIYLCSVEPPGTGTGYTFGSGTRLTVV.